This TCR beta chain was found in a study of cytomegalovirus exposure and HLA in healthy donors. PCR was performed using 60 Vbeta and 13 Jbeta primers. TCRdb's table, derived via immunoSEQ multiplex PCR, lists solely in-frame clones and lacks some. The clone table shows just under 90,000 clones, with the ten largest holding about 5.9%. Between the trimmed V and J ends, which lost 1 base and 5 bases, there was a span of 11 bases. CDR3 length: 14 amino acids. Per germline, CDR1 LGHNT and CDR2 FRNRAP. V and J are TRBV12-5 and TRBJ2-5; D possibly corresponds to TRBD1 (6 bases). Input material: PBMCs. This TCR was recovered from a girl between 10 and 17 years old in good health and CMV-seropositive. The chain's CDR3 is CASGLGAGVETQYF. CDR3 nucleotide sequence: TGTGCTAGTGGTTTGGGTGCAGGGGTGGAGACCCAGTACTTC.